These T cell receptor beta chains were read from a single sample in a study of shared clonotypes between healthy human individuals. Some clones are missing from TCRdb's copy, which holds only in-frame ones; the method was immunoSEQ multiplex PCR. The sample contains about 1.1 million clones, about 80% of which appear only once. The specimen sequenced was memory CD4+ T cells from PBMCs. The origin of the receptors is a man aged 18 to 30 in good health. Some clones in this sample may be carry-over from other donors' samples. The CDR3 runs from the conserved cysteine through the conserved F or W. A D gene is named only where the DNA matches it firmly. Only part of the rows carry a size: once, few, many, or a class if the clone is expanded.

v_gene,j_gene,abundance,d_gene,CDR3aa,CDR3nt
TRBV30,TRBJ2-1,NA,NA,CAWTGSSYNEQFF,TGTGCCTGGACTGGGTCCTCCTACAATGAGCAGTTCTTC
TRBV6-6,TRBJ2-7,NA,NA,CASSQGGPEQYF,TGTGCCAGCAGCCAAGGAGGGCCCGAGCAGTACTTC
TRBV5-1,TRBJ2-3,NA,NA,CASSLRLGGNKDF,TGCGCCAGCAGCTTGAGGCTTGGGGGTAATAAGGATTTT
TRBV10-3,TRBJ2-7,NA,TRBD1,CAISRDSTYEQYF,TGTGCCATCAGCCGGGACAGTACCTACGAGCAGTACTTC
TRBV7-2,TRBJ2-7,NA,TRBD2,CASSLARASGSFEQYF,TGTGCCAGCAGCTTAGCGCGGGCTAGCGGGAGCTTCGAGCAGTACTTC
TRBV28,TRBJ2-4,NA,NA,CASSLSGNIQYF,TGTGCCAGCAGTTTAAGCGGTAACATTCAGTACTTC
TRBV6-1,TRBJ2-6,NA,TRBD2,CASRDTSAGANVLTF,TGTGCCAGCAGGGATACTAGCGCTGGGGCCAACGTCCTGACTTTC
TRBV4-1,TRBJ1-1,NA,NA,CASSKRGEGEAFF,TGCGCCAGCAGCAAAAGGGGGGAAGGTGAAGCTTTCTTT
TRBV7-2,TRBJ2-7,NA,NA,CASSSVTRGSYEQYF,TGTGCCAGCAGTTCAGTCACTAGGGGCTCCTACGAGCAGTACTTC
TRBV4-1,TRBJ2-5,few,TRBD2,CASSQQEGASGRLETQYF,TGCGCCAGCAGCCAACAAGAAGGGGCTAGCGGGAGATTAGAGACCCAGTACTTC
TRBV5-4,TRBJ1-4,NA,TRBD1,CASSSTGGAEKLFF,TGTGCCAGCAGCTCTACAGGGGGCGCTGAAAAACTGTTTTTT
TRBV30,TRBJ2-5,NA,NA,CAWSVKGRETQYF,TGTGCCTGGAGTGTAAAAGGGAGGGAGACCCAGTACTTC
TRBV10-3,TRBJ2-5,NA,TRBD2,CAISGGEREGRETQYF,TGTGCCATCAGTGGCGGGGAGCGGGAGGGCCGTGAGACCCAGTACTTC
TRBV5-4,TRBJ2-3,NA,TRBD2,CASSPGLAGTRGTQYF,TGTGCCAGCAGCCCCGGACTAGCGGGGACCCGCGGTACGCAGTATTTT
TRBV18,TRBJ1-2,NA,TRBD1,CASSPSGDRGNYGYTF,TGTGCCAGCTCACCATCGGGGGACAGGGGTAACTATGGCTACACCTTC
TRBV5-1,TRBJ1-1,NA,TRBD1,CASTTGGNTEAFF,TGCGCCAGCACGACAGGGGGGAACACTGAAGCTTTCTTT
TRBV29-1,TRBJ2-7,once,TRBD1,CSVLNTGGSKSYEQYF,TGCAGCGTTCTCAATACAGGGGGGTCGAAATCCTACGAGCAGTACTTC
TRBV28,TRBJ1-2,NA,TRBD1,CAIVQGAGGYTF,TGTGCCATCGTGCAGGGGGCTGGTGGCTACACCTTC
TRBV27,TRBJ1-5,NA,NA,CASRHTNQPQHF,TGTGCCAGCAGACATACCAATCAGCCCCAGCATTTT
TRBV18,TRBJ2-7,few,TRBD2,CASSPGGSGFSYEQYF,TGTGCCAGCTCACCAGGTGGTAGCGGGTTCTCCTACGAGCAGTACTTC
TRBV19,TRBJ1-2,NA,TRBD1,CASTDRVLPLYGYTF,TGTGCCAGCACGGACAGGGTGCTTCCACTCTATGGCTACACCTTC
TRBV18,TRBJ2-5,NA,TRBD1,CASSQTTGQETQYF,TGTGCCAGCTCACAGACGACAGGGCAAGAGACCCAGTACTTC
TRBV6-1,TRBJ2-7,NA,NA,CASSVDRDSYEQYF,TGTGCCAGCAGCGTGGACCGGGATTCCTACGAGCAGTACTTC
TRBV28,TRBJ1-5,NA,TRBD1,CASSFQVATGGFRRDQPQHF,TGTGCCAGCAGTTTTCAGGTAGCGACAGGGGGCTTTCGGAGAGATCAGCCCCAGCATTTT
TRBV6-1,TRBJ2-7,few,NA,CASTEGSSLYEQYF,TGTGCCAGCACCGAGGGGAGTTCCCTTTACGAGCAGTACTTC
TRBV7-2,TRBJ1-2,few,NA,CASSSGVGYGYTF,TGTGCCAGCAGTTCAGGGGTTGGCTATGGCTACACCTTC
TRBV11-2,TRBJ1-2,NA,TRBD1,CATRTGGSYTF,TGTGCCACCAGGACAGGGGGCTCCTACACCTTC
TRBV4-1,TRBJ2-5,few,NA,CASSQGRDPQETQYF,TGCGCCAGCAGCCAAGGCCGGGACCCCCAAGAGACCCAGTACTTC
TRBV5-1,TRBJ2-3,NA,NA,CASRSGSADTQYF,TGCGCCAGCAGATCCGGATCGGCAGATACGCAGTATTTT
TRBV5-1,TRBJ1-5,NA,TRBD1,CASSLGTGGQPQHF,TGCGCCAGCAGCTTAGGAACAGGGGGCCAGCCCCAGCATTTT
TRBV5-4,TRBJ2-5,many,NA,CASSGGGREETQYF,TGTGCCAGCAGCGGCGGGGGCCGCGAAGAGACCCAGTACTTC
TRBV6-5,TRBJ1-5,NA,TRBD1,CASRRQGAQPQHF,TGTGCCAGCAGGAGACAGGGGGCTCAGCCCCAGCATTTT
TRBV7-2,TRBJ1-2,few,NA,CASSLAGGGYGYTF,TGTGCCAGCAGCTTAGCGGGGGGCGGCTATGGCTACACCTTC
TRBV5-1,TRBJ1-2,NA,NA,CASKLGQAYGYTF,TGCGCCAGCAAATTGGGACAAGCCTATGGCTACACCTTC
TRBV29-1,TRBJ2-1,few,TRBD2,CSVEVSASGRGGFF,TGCAGCGTTGAAGTTAGCGCTAGCGGGAGAGGGGGGTTCTTC
TRBV6-5,TRBJ1-5,NA,TRBD1,CASSSGQGAQPQHF,TGTGCCAGCAGTTCGGGACAGGGGGCTCAGCCCCAGCATTTT
TRBV7-2,TRBJ2-3,few,NA,CASSFSRGTDTQYF,TGTGCCAGCAGCTTTTCACGGGGCACAGATACGCAGTATTTT
TRBV28,TRBJ2-1,NA,NA,CASSLLGNEQFF,TGTGCCAGCAGTTTACTTGGGAATGAGCAGTTCTTC
TRBV6-5,TRBJ1-2,NA,NA,CASSYSKGPNYGYTF,TGTGCCAGCAGTTACTCGAAAGGTCCTAACTATGGCTACACCTTC
TRBV12-2,TRBJ1-1,NA,NA,CASRSGQGRAEAFF,TGTGCAAGTCGCTCGGGGCAGGGGCGGGCTGAAGCTTTCTTT
TRBV6-1,TRBJ2-2,NA,NA,CASTRDNANTGELFF,TGTGCCAGCACTCGGGACAACGCGAACACCGGGGAGCTGTTTTTT
TRBV7-9,TRBJ1-1,NA,TRBD1,CASSATGEYEAFF,TGTGCCAGCAGCGCAACAGGGGAATATGAAGCTTTCTTT
TRBV7-8,TRBJ2-7,NA,NA,CASSFRDWTYEQYF,TGTGCCAGCAGCTTCCGGGACTGGACCTACGAGCAGTACTTC
TRBV11-2,TRBJ1-5,NA,NA,CASSFGGINQPQHF,TGTGCCAGCAGCTTCGGAGGGATCAATCAGCCCCAGCATTTT
TRBV6-5,TRBJ1-5,NA,NA,CASSSQVNQPQHF,TGTGCCAGCAGTTCGCAGGTGAATCAGCCCCAGCATTTT
TRBV5-1,TRBJ2-2,NA,TRBD2,CASSPSGRADGELFF,TGCGCCAGCAGCCCTAGCGGGAGGGCCGACGGGGAGCTGTTTTTT
TRBV28,TRBJ1-1,once,NA,CASSLWGGNTEAFF,TGTGCCAGCAGTTTATGGGGGGGTAACACTGAAGCTTTCTTT
TRBV27,TRBJ2-4,NA,TRBD2,CASMGGRAAIQYF,TGTGCCAGCATGGGCGGGAGGGCCGCCATTCAGTACTTC
TRBV7-2,TRBJ2-5,NA,TRBD2,CASSLTPAGGQETQYF,TGTGCCAGCAGCTTAACACCCGCGGGAGGGCAAGAGACCCAGTACTTC
TRBV19,TRBJ1-5,NA,NA,CASSISDPQPQHF,TGTGCCAGTAGTATCTCCGACCCCCAGCCCCAGCATTTT
TRBV5-8,TRBJ2-7,NA,NA,CASSLVRALGFEQYF,TGTGCCAGCAGCTTGGTAAGGGCCTTGGGTTTCGAGCAGTACTTC
TRBV27,TRBJ1-1,NA,NA,CASRGTLNTEAFF,TGTGCCAGCAGGGGTACCCTGAACACTGAAGCTTTCTTT
TRBV11-2,TRBJ2-3,once,NA,CASSRAGAASTDTQYF,TGTGCCAGCAGCCGCGCCGGGGCGGCTAGCACAGATACGCAGTATTTT
TRBV11-2,TRBJ2-7,NA,NA,CASSFLGGRYEQYF,TGTGCCAGCAGCTTCTTAGGGGGGAGGTACGAGCAGTACTTC
TRBV2,TRBJ2-5,NA,TRBD2,CATRGLAPETQYF,TGTGCCACTAGGGGACTAGCGCCAGAGACCCAGTACTTC
TRBV7-9,TRBJ2-7,NA,TRBD1,CASSLAGQHYEQYF,TGTGCCAGCAGCTTAGCGGGACAGCACTACGAGCAGTACTTC
TRBV18,TRBJ1-1,NA,NA,CASSPRTGWEAFF,TGTGCCAGCTCACCACGGACTGGGTGGGAAGCTTTCTTT
TRBV5-6,TRBJ1-2,NA,TRBD1,CASSSITGTAYGYTF,TGTGCCAGCAGCTCGATTACCGGGACAGCCTATGGCTACACCTTC